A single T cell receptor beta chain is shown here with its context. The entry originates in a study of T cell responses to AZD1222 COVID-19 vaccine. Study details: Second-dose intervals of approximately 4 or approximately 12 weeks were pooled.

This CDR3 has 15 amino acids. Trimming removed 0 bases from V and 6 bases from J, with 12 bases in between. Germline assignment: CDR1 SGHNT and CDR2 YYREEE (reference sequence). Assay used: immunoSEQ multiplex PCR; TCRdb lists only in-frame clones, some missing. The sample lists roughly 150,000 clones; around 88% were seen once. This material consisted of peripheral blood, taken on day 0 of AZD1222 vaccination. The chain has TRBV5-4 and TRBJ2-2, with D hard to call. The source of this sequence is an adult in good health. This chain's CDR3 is CASSLEVVGSGELFF. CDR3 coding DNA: TGTGCCAGCAGCTTGGAGGTCGTGGGTTCCGGGGAGCTGTTTTTT.